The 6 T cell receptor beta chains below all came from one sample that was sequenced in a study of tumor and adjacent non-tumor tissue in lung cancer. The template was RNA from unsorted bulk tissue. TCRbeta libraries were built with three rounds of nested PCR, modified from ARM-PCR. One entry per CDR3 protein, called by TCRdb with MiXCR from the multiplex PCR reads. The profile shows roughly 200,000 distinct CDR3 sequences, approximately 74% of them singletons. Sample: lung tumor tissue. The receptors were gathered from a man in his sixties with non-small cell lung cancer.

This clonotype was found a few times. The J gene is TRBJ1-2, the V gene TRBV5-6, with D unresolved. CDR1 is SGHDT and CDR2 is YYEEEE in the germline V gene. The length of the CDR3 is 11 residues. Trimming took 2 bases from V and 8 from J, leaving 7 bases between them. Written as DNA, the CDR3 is TGTGCCAGCAGCTTTGTCGGGGGCTACACCTTC. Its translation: CASSFVGGYTF.

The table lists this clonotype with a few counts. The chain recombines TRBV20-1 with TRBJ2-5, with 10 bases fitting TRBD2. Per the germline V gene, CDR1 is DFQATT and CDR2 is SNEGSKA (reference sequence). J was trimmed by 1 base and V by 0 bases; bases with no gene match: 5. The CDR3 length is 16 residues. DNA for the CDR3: TGCAGTGCTAGAGATCGCCTAGCGGGGGCCCAAGAGACCCAGTACTTC. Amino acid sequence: CSARDRLAGAQETQYF.

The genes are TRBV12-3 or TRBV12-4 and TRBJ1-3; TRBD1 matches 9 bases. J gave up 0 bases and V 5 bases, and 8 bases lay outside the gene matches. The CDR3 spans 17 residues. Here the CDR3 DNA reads TGTGCCAGCAGTGATCCGGGACAGGGTCCCTCTGGAAACACCATATATTTT. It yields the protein CASSDPGQGPSGNTIYF.

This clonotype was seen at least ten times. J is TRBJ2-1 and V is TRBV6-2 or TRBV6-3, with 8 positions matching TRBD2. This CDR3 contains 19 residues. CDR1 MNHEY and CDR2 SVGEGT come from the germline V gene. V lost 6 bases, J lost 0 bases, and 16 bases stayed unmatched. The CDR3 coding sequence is TGTGCCAGCAGCTCCTTGATAGTCAGCGGGAGTTTCTCCTACAATGAGCAGTTCTTC. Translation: CASSSLIVSGSFSYNEQFF.

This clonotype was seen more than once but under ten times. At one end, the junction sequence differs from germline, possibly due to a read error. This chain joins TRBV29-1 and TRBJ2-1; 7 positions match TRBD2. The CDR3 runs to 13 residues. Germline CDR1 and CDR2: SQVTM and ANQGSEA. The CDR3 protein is CGVGGSSYNEQFF. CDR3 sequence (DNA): TGCGGCGTTGGCGGGAGCTCCTACAATGAGCAGTTCTTC.

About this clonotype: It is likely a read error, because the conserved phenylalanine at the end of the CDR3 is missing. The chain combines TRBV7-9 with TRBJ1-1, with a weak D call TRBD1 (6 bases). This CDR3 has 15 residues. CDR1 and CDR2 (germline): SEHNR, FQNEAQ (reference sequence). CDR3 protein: CASGLTGPRSTEAFY. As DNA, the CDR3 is TGTGCCAGCGGCTTAACAGGGCCCAGAAGTACTGAAGCTTTCTAT.